This T cell receptor (beta chain) came from a study of blood T cell repertoires in COVID-19. Sequencing was performed with immunoSEQ multiplex PCR; in TCRdb, only in-frame clones are kept and a portion is missing. This sample has roughly 400,000 clones; about 90% occur once, and the top ten carry 0.55% to 0.75%. Deletions cut 9 bases from V and 4 bases from J, with 12 bases between. This CDR3 has 12 residues. Germline CDR1 reads MNHEY; CDR2 reads SMNVEV (reference sequence). About this clone: The sample has other DNA sequences that encode this CDR3 too.

Across about 22 US areas, participants ranged in age from about 18 to 100 years. Membership in each cohort depended on participant-reported clinical history. The sample was PBMCs or T cells enriched from blood (not recorded which). The chain carries TRBV27 and TRBJ1-1; weak D call: TRBD1 (6 bases). This clonotype was sampled from a man younger than 35 who had recovered from COVID-19. The CDR3, as DNA: TGTGCCAGTAGAACAGGGAGCACTGAAGCTTTCTTT. Encoded protein: CASRTGSTEAFF.